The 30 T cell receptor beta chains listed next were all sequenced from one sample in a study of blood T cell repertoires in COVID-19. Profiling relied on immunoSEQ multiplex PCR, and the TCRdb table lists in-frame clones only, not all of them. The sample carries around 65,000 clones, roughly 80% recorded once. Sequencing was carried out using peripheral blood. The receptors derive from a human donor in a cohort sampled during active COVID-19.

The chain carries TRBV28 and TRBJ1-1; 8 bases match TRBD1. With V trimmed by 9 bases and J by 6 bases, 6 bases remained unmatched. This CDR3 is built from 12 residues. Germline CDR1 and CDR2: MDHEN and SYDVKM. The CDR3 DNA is TGTGCCAGTTGCACAGGGGGGGCTGAAGCTTTCTTT. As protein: CASCTGGAEAFF. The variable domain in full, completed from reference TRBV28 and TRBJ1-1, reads DVKVTQSSRYLVKRTGEKVFLECVQDMDHENMFWYRQDPGLGLRLIYFSYDVKMKEKGDIPEGYSVSREKKERFSLILESASTNQTSMYLCASCTGGAEAFFGQGTRLTVV.

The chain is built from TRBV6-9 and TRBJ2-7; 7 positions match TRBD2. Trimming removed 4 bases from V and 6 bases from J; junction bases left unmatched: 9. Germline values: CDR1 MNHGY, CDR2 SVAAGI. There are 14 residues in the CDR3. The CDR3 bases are TGTGCCAGCAGTTTAGTGGGTCCGGGGGGCGAGCAGTACGTC. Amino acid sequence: CASSLVGPGGEQYV.

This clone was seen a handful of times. The CDR3 here is CASSVDRGREQYF. In DNA form, the CDR3 reads TGTGCCAGCAGCGTGGACAGGGGGCGGGAGCAGTACTTC. The chain carries TRBV7-9 and TRBJ2-7, with 11 bases matching TRBD1. This CDR3 comprises 13 residues. V trimming: 5 bases; J trimming: 7 bases; junction bases outside the gene matches: 4. From germline, CDR1 is SEHNR and CDR2 FQNEAQ (reference sequence).

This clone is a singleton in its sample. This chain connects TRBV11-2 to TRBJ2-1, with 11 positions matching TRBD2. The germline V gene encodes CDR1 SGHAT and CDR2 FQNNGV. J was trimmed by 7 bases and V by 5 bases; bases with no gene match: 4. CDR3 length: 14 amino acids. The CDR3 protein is CASSATSGGNEQFF. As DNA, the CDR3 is TGTGCCAGCAGCGCAACTAGCGGGGGTAATGAGCAGTTCTTC.

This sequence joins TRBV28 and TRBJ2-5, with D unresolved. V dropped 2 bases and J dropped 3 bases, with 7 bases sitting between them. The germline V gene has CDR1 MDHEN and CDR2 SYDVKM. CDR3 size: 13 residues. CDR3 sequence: CASSLNRKETQYF. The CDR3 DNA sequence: TGTGCCAGCAGTTTAAACAGAAAAGAGACCCAGTACTTC.

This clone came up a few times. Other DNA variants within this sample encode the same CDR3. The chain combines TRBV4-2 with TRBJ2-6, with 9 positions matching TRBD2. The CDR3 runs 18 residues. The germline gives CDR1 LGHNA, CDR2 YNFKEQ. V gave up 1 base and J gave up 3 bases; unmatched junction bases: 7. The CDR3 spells CASSQVPAGGGGANVLTF. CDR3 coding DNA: TGTGCCAGCAGCCAAGTTCCAGCGGGGGGAGGTGGGGCCAACGTCCTGACTTTC.

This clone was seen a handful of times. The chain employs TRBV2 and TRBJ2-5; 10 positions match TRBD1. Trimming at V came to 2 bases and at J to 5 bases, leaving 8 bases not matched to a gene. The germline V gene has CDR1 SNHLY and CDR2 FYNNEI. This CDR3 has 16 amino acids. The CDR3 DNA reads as TGTGCCAGCAGTGAACCGGGGACAGGGGAAGTCGAGACCCAGTACTTC. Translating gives CASSEPGTGEVETQYF. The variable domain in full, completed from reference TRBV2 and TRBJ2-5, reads EPEVTQTPSHQVTQMGQEVILRCVPISNHLYFYWYRQILGQKVEFLVSFYNNEISEKSEIFDDQFSVERPDGSNFTLKIRSTKLEDSAMYFCASSEPGTGEVETQYFGPGTRLLVL.

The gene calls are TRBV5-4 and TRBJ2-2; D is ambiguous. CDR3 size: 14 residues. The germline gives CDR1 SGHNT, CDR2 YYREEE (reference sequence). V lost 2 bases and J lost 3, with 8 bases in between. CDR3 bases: TGTGCCAGCAGCTTTCGGTATGACACCGGGGAGCTGTTTTTT. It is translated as CASSFRYDTGELFF.

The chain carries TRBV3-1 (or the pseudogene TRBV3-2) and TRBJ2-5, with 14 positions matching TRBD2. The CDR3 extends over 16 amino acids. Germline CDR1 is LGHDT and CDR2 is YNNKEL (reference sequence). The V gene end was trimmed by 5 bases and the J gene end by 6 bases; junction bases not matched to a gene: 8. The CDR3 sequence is CASSFGLAGGQKTQYF. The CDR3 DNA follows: TGTGCCAGCAGCTTTGGACTAGCGGGGGGCCAGAAGACCCAGTACTTC.

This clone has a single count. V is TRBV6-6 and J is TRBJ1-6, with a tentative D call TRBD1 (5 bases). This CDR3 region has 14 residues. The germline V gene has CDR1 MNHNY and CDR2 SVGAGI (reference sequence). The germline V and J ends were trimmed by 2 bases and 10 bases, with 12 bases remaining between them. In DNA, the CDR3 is TGTGCCAGCAGTTACGGGGCAGAGGTCTCACCCCTCCACTTT. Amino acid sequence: CASSYGAEVSPLHF.

CDR3 sequence reads: CASSLAGTSGGGEQFF. CDR3 DNA sequence: TGTGCCAGCAGCTTGGCCGGGACTAGCGGGGGGGGTGAGCAGTTCTTC. The chain couples TRBV5-4 to TRBJ2-1; 16 bases match TRBD2. CDR1 is SGHNT, CDR2 YYREEE, per germline (reference sequence). Trimming at V came to 0 bases and at J to 9 bases, leaving 3 bases not matched to a gene. CDR3 length: 16 residues.

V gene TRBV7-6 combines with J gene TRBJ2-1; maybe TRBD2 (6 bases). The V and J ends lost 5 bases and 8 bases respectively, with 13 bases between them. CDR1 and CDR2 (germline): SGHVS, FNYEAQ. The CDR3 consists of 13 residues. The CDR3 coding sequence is TGTGCCAGCAGCCCGACTAGGGGTTATGAGCAGTTCTTC. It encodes CASSPTRGYEQFF.

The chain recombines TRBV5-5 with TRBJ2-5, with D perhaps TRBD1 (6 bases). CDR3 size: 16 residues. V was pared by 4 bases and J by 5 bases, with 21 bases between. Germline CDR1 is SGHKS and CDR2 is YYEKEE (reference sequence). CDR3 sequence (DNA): TGTGCCAGCAGCCGACTACCGGGACAAGCAGTGGAGACCCAGTACTTC. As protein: CASSRLPGQAVETQYF.

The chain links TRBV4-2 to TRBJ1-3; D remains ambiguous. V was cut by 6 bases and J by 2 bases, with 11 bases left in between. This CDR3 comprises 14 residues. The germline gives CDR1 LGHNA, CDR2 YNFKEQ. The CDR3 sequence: CASRVDKTGNTIYF. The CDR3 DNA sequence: TGTGCCAGCAGGGTAGACAAGACTGGAAACACCATATATTTT.

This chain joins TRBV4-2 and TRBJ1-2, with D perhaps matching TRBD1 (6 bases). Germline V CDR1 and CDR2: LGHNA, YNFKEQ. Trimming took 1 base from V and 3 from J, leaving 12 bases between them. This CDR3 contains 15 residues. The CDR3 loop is CASSQGTDFYYGYTF. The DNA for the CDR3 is TGTGCCAGCAGCCAAGGGACAGACTTTTACTATGGCTACACCTTC.

Here the CDR3 DNA reads TGTGCCACCAGCAGTCTCGAGGGGCCCCAGCATTTT. It is translated as CATSSLEGPQHF. This chain connects TRBV15 to TRBJ1-5; no definite D call. The CDR3 extends over 12 amino acids. Germline loops: CDR1 LNHNV, CDR2 YYDKDF (reference sequence). Trimming removed 3 bases at V and 9 bases at J, with 9 bases between.

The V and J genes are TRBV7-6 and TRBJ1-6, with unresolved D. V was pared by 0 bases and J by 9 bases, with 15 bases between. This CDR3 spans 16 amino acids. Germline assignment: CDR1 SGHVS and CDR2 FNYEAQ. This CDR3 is CASSLATISVISPLHF. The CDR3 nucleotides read TGTGCCAGCAGCTTAGCGACTATTTCAGTCATTTCACCCCTCCACTTT.

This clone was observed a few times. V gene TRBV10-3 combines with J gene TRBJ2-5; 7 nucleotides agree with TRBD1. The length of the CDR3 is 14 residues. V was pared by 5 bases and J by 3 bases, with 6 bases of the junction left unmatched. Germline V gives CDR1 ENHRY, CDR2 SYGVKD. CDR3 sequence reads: CAISSDRNKETQYF. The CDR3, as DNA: TGTGCCATCAGTTCGGACAGGAACAAAGAGACCCAGTACTTC.

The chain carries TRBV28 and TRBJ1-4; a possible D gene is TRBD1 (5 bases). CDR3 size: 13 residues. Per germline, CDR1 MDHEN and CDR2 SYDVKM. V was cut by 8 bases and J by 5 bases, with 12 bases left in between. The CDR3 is CASRQGLNEKLFF. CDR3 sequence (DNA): TGTGCCAGCCGGCAGGGTCTGAATGAAAAACTGTTTTTT.

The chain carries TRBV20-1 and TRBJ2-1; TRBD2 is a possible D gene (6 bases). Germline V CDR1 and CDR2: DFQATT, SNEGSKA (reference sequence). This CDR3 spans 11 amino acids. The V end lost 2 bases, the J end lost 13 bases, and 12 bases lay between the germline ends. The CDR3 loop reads CSARTGTPQFF. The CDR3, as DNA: TGCAGTGCTAGAACCGGGACTCCACAGTTCTTC.

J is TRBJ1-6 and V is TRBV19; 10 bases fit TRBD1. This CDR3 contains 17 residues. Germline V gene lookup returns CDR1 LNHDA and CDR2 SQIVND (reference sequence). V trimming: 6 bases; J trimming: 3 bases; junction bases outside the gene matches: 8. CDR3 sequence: CASRNLGQGVYNSPLHF. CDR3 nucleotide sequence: TGTGCCAGTAGGAACCTTGGACAGGGGGTCTATAATTCACCCCTCCACTTT.

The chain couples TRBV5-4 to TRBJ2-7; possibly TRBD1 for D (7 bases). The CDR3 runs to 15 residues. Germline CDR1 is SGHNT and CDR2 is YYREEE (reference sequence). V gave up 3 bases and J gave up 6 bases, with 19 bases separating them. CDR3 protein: CASSSAAGGFGEQYF. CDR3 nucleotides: TGTGCCAGCAGCTCCGCGGCAGGGGGGTTTGGCGAGCAGTACTTC. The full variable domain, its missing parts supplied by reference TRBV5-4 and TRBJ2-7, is ETGVTQSPTHLIKTRGQQVTLRCSSQSGHNTVSWYQQALGQGPQFIFQYYREEENGRGNFPPRFSGLQFPNYSSELNVNALELDDSALYLCASSSAAGGFGEQYFGPGTRLTVT.

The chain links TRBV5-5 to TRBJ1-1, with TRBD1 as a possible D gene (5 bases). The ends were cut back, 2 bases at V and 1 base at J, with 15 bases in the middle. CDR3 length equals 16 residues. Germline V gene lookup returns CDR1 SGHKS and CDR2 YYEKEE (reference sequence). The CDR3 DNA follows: TGTGCCAGCAGCTTCCCAAACAGGCTAGAGAACACTGAAGCTTTCTTT. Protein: CASSFPNRLENTEAFF.

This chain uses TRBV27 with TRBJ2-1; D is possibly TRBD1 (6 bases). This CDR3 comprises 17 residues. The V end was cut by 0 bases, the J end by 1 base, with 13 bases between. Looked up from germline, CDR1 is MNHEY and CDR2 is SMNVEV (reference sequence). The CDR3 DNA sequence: TGTGCCAGCAGTTTATCTCGCCCGGACAGATCCTACAATGAGCAGTTCTTC. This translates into CASSLSRPDRSYNEQFF.

CDR3 sequence reads: CARSGRDRNIQYF. In nucleotides, the CDR3 is TGTGCCAGAAGCGGCCGGGACAGAAACATTCAGTACTTC. The V and J genes are TRBV5-3 and TRBJ2-4, with TRBD1 matching over 7 bases. TRBV5-3 is placed among ORFs of uncertain function. Germline trimming cut 4 bases from V and 6 bases from J; bases unmatched to any gene: 4. The CDR3 loop spans 13 amino acids.

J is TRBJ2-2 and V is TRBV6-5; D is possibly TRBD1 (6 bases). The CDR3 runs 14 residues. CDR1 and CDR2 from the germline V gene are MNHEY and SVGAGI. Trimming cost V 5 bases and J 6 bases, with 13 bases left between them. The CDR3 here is CASSQGRWSGELFF. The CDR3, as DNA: TGTGCCAGCAGTCAGGGGCGGTGGTCCGGGGAGCTGTTTTTT.

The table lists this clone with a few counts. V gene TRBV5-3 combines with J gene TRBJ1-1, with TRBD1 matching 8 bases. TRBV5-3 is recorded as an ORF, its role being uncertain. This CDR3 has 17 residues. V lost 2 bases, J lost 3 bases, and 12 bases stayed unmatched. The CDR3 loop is CARSFLTSDRVYTEAFF. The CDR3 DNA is TGTGCCAGAAGCTTCCTCACCTCGGACAGGGTCTACACTGAAGCTTTCTTT.

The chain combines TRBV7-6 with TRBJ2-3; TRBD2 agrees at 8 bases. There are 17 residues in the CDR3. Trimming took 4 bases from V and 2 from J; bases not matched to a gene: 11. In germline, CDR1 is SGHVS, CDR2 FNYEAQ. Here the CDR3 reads CASSYRPASGYTDTQYF. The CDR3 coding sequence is TGTGCCAGCAGCTATCGCCCAGCTAGCGGGTACACAGATACGCAGTATTTT.

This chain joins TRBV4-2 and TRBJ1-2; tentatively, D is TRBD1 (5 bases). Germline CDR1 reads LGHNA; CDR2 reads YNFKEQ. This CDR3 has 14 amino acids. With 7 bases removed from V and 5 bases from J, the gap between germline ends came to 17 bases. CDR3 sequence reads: CASTLSRDVYGYTF. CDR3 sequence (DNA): TGTGCCAGCACACTTTCCAGGGATGTATATGGCTACACCTTC.

CDR3 loop: CATSDWAGGLTGELFF. CDR3 DNA: TGTGCCACCAGTGATTGGGCAGGGGGCCTAACCGGGGAGCTGTTTTTT. The chain employs TRBV24-1 and TRBJ2-2, with 8 bases identical to TRBD1. The V and J ends lost 2 bases and 5 bases, in that order; junction bases with no gene match: 6. The CDR3 length is 16 residues. Germline V CDR1 and CDR2: KGHDR, SFDVKD.